Listed below are T cell receptor beta chains from one sample, sequenced in a study of T cell responses to AZD1222 COVID-19 vaccine. Sequencing used immunoSEQ multiplex PCR; TCRdb keeps in-frame clones, though not all of them. Here the sample spans 50,000 to 70,000 clones, less than 90% being singletons. Sequences were derived from peripheral blood, sampled 28 days after the second AZD1222 dose. Every receptor here comes from an adult who received the AZD1222 COVID-19 vaccine. CDR3s leave out the opening cysteine and the closing phenylalanine or tryptophan.

J gene: TRBJ2-3
V gene: TRBV28
CDR3 protein: ASRKPTDTQY

J gene: TRBJ2-3
V gene: TRBV7-9
CDR3 protein: ASSYERGASNTQY

J gene: TRBJ2-7
V gene: TRBV10-3
CDR3 protein: AISEISGGNSYEQY

J gene: TRBJ1-1
V gene: TRBV18
CDR3 protein: ASSPTQNTEAF

J gene: TRBJ2-1
V gene: TRBV20-1
CDR3 protein: SAWGGNEQF

J gene: TRBJ2-3
V gene: TRBV19
CDR3 protein: ASKAGLSTDTQY

J gene: TRBJ1-3
V gene: TRBV3-1/TRBV3-2
CDR3 protein: ASSQVPGNTIY

J gene: TRBJ2-1
V gene: TRBV20-1
CDR3 protein: SASRAGAYNEQF

J gene: TRBJ2-3
V gene: TRBV19
CDR3 protein: ASRGTSVTDTQY

J gene: TRBJ2-7
V gene: TRBV18
CDR3 protein: ASSPPSGVPYEQY

J gene: TRBJ2-4
V gene: TRBV7-6
CDR3 protein: ASSLDELTKNIQY

J gene: TRBJ2-7
V gene: TRBV10-3
CDR3 protein: ASIGTGVHEQY

J gene: TRBJ2-7
V gene: TRBV7-9
CDR3 protein: ASSSLEMQY

J gene: TRBJ2-7
V gene: TRBV6-2/TRBV6-3
CDR3 protein: ASSYSWGATAYEQY

J gene: TRBJ2-3
V gene: TRBV3-1/TRBV3-2
CDR3 protein: ASSRTSGSTDTQY

J gene: TRBJ1-3
V gene: TRBV6-1
CDR3 protein: ASSDVPQGVSGNTIY

J gene: TRBJ1-2
V gene: TRBV28
CDR3 protein: ASRVGQGYYGYT

J gene: TRBJ2-1
V gene: TRBV7-9
CDR3 protein: ASSSGASYNEQF

J gene: TRBJ2-7
V gene: TRBV7-2
CDR3 protein: ASSPLFYEQY

J gene: TRBJ1-2
V gene: TRBV24-1
CDR3 protein: ATSTNRDKGYT

J gene: TRBJ2-7
V gene: TRBV5-1
CDR3 protein: ASSPGLSTHEQY

J gene: TRBJ1-5
V gene: TRBV7-2
CDR3 protein: ASSLVGGQNQPQH

J gene: TRBJ2-5
V gene: TRBV7-8
CDR3 protein: ASSADRAETQY

J gene: TRBJ1-5
V gene: TRBV6-2/TRBV6-3
CDR3 protein: ASSSTGVQPQH

J gene: TRBJ2-1
V gene: TRBV4-3
CDR3 protein: ASSHFSGRQF

J gene: TRBJ1-6
V gene: TRBV12-5
CDR3 protein: ASALRGLDSPLH

J gene: TRBJ1-6
V gene: TRBV6-5
CDR3 protein: ASSGRNNSPLH

J gene: TRBJ2-3
V gene: TRBV11-2
CDR3 protein: ASSLKPGQGPDTQY

J gene: TRBJ1-3
V gene: TRBV21-1
CDR3 protein: ASSKKWDRGYSGNTIY

J gene: TRBJ2-7
V gene: TRBV20-1
CDR3 protein: SASPPIGASYEQY

J gene: TRBJ2-1
V gene: TRBV28
CDR3 protein: ASQASSSYNEQF

J gene: TRBJ2-1
V gene: TRBV19
CDR3 protein: ASSIRLSSGYEQF

J gene: TRBJ2-7
V gene: TRBV28
CDR3 protein: ASSFVQGAYEQY

J gene: TRBJ2-7
V gene: TRBV9
CDR3 protein: ASSVDGSSYEQY

J gene: TRBJ1-4
V gene: TRBV5-6
CDR3 protein: ASSHRRGGYEKLF

J gene: TRBJ1-5
V gene: TRBV7-3
CDR3 protein: ASSFRRPGVPQH

J gene: TRBJ1-3
V gene: TRBV7-2
CDR3 protein: ASSPGAGGTGNTIY

J gene: TRBJ1-2
V gene: TRBV2
CDR3 protein: ASNYQGAHGYT

J gene: TRBJ1-6
V gene: TRBV14
CDR3 protein: ASSHVQESSPLH

J gene: TRBJ1-1
V gene: TRBV7-9
CDR3 protein: ASSLGVGRGDTEAF

J gene: TRBJ1-5
V gene: TRBV4-1
CDR3 protein: ASSQDLGGYNQPQH

J gene: TRBJ2-7
V gene: TRBV27
CDR3 protein: ASSSSLAGTYEQY

J gene: TRBJ1-2
V gene: TRBV15
CDR3 protein: ATSRDRGGDGYGYT

J gene: TRBJ2-7
V gene: TRBV7-3
CDR3 protein: ASSLNGGYEQY

J gene: TRBJ2-1
V gene: TRBV5-1
CDR3 protein: ASSPGLAGAHNEQF